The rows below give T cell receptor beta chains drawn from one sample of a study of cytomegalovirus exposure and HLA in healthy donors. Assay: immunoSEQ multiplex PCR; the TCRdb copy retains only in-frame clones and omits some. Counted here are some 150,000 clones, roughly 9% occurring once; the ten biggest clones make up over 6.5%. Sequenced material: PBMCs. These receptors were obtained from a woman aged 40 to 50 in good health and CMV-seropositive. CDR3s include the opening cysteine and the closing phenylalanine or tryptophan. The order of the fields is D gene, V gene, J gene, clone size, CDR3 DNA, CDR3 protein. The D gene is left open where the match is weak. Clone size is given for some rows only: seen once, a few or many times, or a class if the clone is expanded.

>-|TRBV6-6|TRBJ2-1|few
TGTGCCAGCAGTACCCCGGCGGGTGAGCAGTTCTTC
CASSTPAGEQFF
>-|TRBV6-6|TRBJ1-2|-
TGTGCCAGCAGCCCAGGCATGCCTGATGGCTACACCTTC
CASSPGMPDGYTF
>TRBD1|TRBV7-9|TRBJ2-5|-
TGTGCCAGCAGCCCCGGACAGGGGAGGCCGGCCCAGTACTTC
CASSPGQGRPAQYF
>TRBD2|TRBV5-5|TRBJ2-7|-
TGTGCCAGCAGCCGGAGCACGGGGGGAACTATGTACGAGCAGTACTTC
CASSRSTGGTMYEQYF
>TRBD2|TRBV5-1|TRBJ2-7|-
TGCGCCAGCAGCTCGGGGGGGGCCAGCTCCTACGAGCAGTACTTC
CASSSGGASSYEQYF
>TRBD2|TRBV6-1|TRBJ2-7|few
TGTGCCAGCACCATAGCGGGCGCCTCCTACGAGCAGTACTTC
CASTIAGASYEQYF
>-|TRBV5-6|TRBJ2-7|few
TGTGCCAGCAGCTTGGAGCAGGGTTCTCCCTACGAGCAGTACTTC
CASSLEQGSPYEQYF
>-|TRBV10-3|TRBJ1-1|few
TGTGCCATCAGATCCGGCCGCCAGGTCGCTGAAGCTTTCTTT
CAIRSGRQVAEAFF
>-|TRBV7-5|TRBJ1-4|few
TGTGTCAGAAGCTTCCCTCCCCAGTCACCTAATGAAAAACTGTTTTTT
CVRSFPPQSPNEKLFF
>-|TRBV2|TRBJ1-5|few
TGTGCCAGCAGTGTGTCGAGGGGAGGGATTCAGCCCCAGCATTTT
CASSVSRGGIQPQHF
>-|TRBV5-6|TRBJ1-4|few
TGTGCCAGCAGCTTGGGACAGGTCCTGGAAAAACTGTTTTTT
CASSLGQVLEKLFF
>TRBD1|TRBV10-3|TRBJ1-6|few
TGTGCCATCAGCGGGGACAGCAATAATTCACCCCTCCACTTT
CAISGDSNNSPLHF
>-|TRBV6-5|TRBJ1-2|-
TGTGCCAGCAGTTACTCTCGGGTGGGCTATGGCTACACCTTC
CASSYSRVGYGYTF
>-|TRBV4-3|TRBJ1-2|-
TGCGCCAGCAGCCAAGAGGCAGGGGACGGCTCCACCTTC
CASSQEAGDGSTF
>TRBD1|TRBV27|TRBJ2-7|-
TGTGCCAGCACCCCGGGACAGGGTGCCTACGAGCAGTACTTC
CASTPGQGAYEQYF
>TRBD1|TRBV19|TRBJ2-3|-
TGTGCCAGTAGTATCTTGGGACAGGGGGGCACAGATACGCAGTATTTT
CASSILGQGGTDTQYF
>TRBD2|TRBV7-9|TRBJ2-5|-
TGTGCCAGCAGCCCCCCCCGGAGCGGGGCAGAGACCCAGTACTTC
CASSPPRSGAETQYF
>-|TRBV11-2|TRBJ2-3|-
TGTGCCAGCAGCTTAGGCAGAGGGGGAAAAACAGATACGCAGTATTTT
CASSLGRGGKTDTQYF
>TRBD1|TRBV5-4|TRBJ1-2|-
TGTGCCAGCAGCTTACTCTCAGGGGGACAGGGGTTTGGCTACACCTTC
CASSLLSGGQGFGYTF
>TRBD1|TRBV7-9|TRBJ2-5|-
TGTGCCAGCAGCTCGGGTTCAGGGGGCGAAGAGACCCAGTACTTC
CASSSGSGGEETQYF
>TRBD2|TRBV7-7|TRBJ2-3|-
TGTGCCAGCGCTCTAGCGGGGGGGTTAGATACGCAGTATTTT
CASALAGGLDTQYF
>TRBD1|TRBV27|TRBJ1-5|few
TGTGCCAGCAGCGGCGGGACAGGTAATCAGCCCCAGCATTTT
CASSGGTGNQPQHF
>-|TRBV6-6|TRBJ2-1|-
TGTGCCAGCAGTCCCGACAGCGCCTACAATGAGCAGTTCTTC
CASSPDSAYNEQFF
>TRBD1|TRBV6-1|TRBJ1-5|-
TGTGCCAGCAGCCGGACAGGGAATAGCAATCAGCCCCAGCATTTT
CASSRTGNSNQPQHF
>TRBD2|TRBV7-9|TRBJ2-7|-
TGTGCCAGCAGCTTCGGGGGGGGGCTACACGAGCAGTACTTC
CASSFGGGLHEQYF
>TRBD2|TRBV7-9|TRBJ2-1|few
TGTGCCAGCAGCTTACTAGCGGGGGGCTACAATGAGCAGTTCTTC
CASSLLAGGYNEQFF
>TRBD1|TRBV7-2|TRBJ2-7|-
TGTGCCAGCAGCTTAGCGGGGCGACAGGGGGCGAGTGAGCAGTACTTC
CASSLAGRQGASEQYF
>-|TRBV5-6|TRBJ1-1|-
TGTGCCAGCAGCTTGGCCCAGGGTTTCACTGAAGCTTTCTTT
CASSLAQGFTEAFF
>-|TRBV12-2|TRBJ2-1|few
TGTGCAAGTCGCTTCCTGGGACTAGCGGGGGGGACCTACAATGAGCAGTTCTTC
CASRFLGLAGGTYNEQFF
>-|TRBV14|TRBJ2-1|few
TGTGCCAGCAGCCAGCGACCGACGGAGGCCAAATCCTACAATGAGCAGTTCTTC
CASSQRPTEAKSYNEQFF
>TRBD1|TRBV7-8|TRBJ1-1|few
TGTGCCAGCAGCTTGTCCCCGGGACAGGGGATGACTGAAGCTTTCTTT
CASSLSPGQGMTEAFF
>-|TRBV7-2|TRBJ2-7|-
TGTGCCAGCAGCTTGGGGGACACTCATAGGGACGAGCAGTACTTC
CASSLGDTHRDEQYF
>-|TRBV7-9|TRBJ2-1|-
TGTGCCAGCAGCTTAAGGATGGGGGGTGCCTACAATGAGCAGTTCTTC
CASSLRMGGAYNEQFF
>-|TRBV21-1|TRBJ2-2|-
TGTGCCAGCAGCAAGGTGTTGCGCATGGCGTCGGCCAGGCACAACACCGGGGAGCTGTTTTTT
CASSKVLRMASARHNTGELFF
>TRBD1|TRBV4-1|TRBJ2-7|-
TGCGCCAGCAGCCAAGACCTGGGGACGGGACAGGCCTACGAGCAGTACTTC
CASSQDLGTGQAYEQYF
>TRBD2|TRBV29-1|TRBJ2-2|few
TGCAGCGTCCGGGTCGGGGGGGCGAACACCGGGGAGCTGTTTTTT
CSVRVGGANTGELFF
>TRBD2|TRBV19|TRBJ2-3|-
TGTGCCAGTAGTATAGGACTAGCGACAGATACGCAGTATTTT
CASSIGLATDTQYF
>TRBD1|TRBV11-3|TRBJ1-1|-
TGTGCCAGCAGCTTAGAAGGGACAGGGCGGGTGTATACTGAAGCTTTCTTT
CASSLEGTGRVYTEAFF
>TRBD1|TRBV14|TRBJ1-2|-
TGTGCCAGCAGCCAAGGGTCAGGGGGTAACTATGGCTACACCTTC
CASSQGSGGNYGYTF
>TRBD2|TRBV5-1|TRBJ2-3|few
TGCGCCAGCAGCTTGGATCCGAGCGGGGGGGCCGGAGGAGATACGCAGTATTTT
CASSLDPSGGAGGDTQYF
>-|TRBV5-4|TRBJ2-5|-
TGTGCCAGCAGCTCGGTGGGGGCCCAAGAGACCCAGTACTTC
CASSSVGAQETQYF
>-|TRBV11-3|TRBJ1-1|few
TGTGCCAGCAGCTTAATGCAGGGGTCAAGGCGGGCTTTCTTT
CASSLMQGSRRAFF
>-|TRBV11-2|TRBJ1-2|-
TGTGCCAGCAGGGAAAGGGAGACAAACTATGGCTACACCTTC
CASRERETNYGYTF
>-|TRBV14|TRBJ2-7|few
TGTGCCAGCAGCCAGGTCAGTGCCTTTTACTACGAGCAGTACTTC
CASSQVSAFYYEQYF
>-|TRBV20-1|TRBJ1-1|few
TGCAGTGCTAGAGGCAGGACTGAAGCTTTCTTT
CSARGRTEAFF
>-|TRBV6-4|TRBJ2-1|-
TGTGCCAGCAGATTAGTCAGGGAAAGCTCCTACAATGAGCAGTTCTTC
CASRLVRESSYNEQFF
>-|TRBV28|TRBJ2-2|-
TGTGCCAGCAGTTCCACAGGGAGCACCGGGGAGCTGTTTTTT
CASSSTGSTGELFF
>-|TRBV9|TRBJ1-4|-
TGTGCCAGCAGCGTAAGCAGCGGGGGAAATCGGGGGGAAAAACTGTTTTTT
CASSVSSGGNRGEKLFF
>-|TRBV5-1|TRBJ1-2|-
TGCGCCAGCAGCTCGGGAGGAGACTATGGCTACACCTTC
CASSSGGDYGYTF
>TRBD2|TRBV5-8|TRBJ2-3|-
TGTGCCAGCAGCTTCGGGACTAGCGTTTATTCAGATACGCAGTATTTT
CASSFGTSVYSDTQYF
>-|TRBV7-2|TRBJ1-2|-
TGTGCCAGCAGCTTAGAATCGGGGTCGTTACTATCCTTC
CASSLESGSLLSF
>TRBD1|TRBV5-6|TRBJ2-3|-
TGTGCCAGCAGCTGGACAGGGGGGGATACGCAGTATTTT
CASSWTGGDTQYF
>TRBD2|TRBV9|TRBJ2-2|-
TGTGCCAGCAGCATTACCCCGGGACTAGCGGGGTACACCGGGGAGCTGTTTTTT
CASSITPGLAGYTGELFF
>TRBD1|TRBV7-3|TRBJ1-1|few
TGTGCCAGCAGCTCAACAGGGGGAGGGACTGAAGCTTTCTTT
CASSSTGGGTEAFF
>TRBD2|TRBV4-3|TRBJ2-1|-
TGCGCCAGCAGCCAAGAGGGGGGGAGCGGGGGGGCTCTCTACAATGAGCAGTTCTTC
CASSQEGGSGGALYNEQFF